This T cell receptor beta chain was identified during a study of control samples from healthy donors and cancer patients. The length of the CDR3 is 16 residues. Germline assignment: CDR1 SGHKS and CDR2 YYEKEE (reference sequence). Trimming removed 4 bases at V and 1 base at J, with 15 bases between. Libraries were prepared by immunoSEQ multiplex PCR; TCRdb keeps only in-frame clonotypes and omits some of them. Among more than 100,000 clones, about 91% were seen once, and the ten largest hold roughly 9.4%. This clone appeared once. The genes are TRBV5-5 and TRBJ1-5; D unresolved. This TCR was sampled from a man younger than 30 in good health. Sequences were obtained from blood. In DNA, the CDR3 is TGTGCCAGCAGCCCCCTGGGAGGGAGGAGCAATCAGCCCCAGCATTTT. It specifies CASSPLGGRSNQPQHF. The whole variable domain, filled in from reference TRBV5-5 and TRBJ1-5, reads DAGVTQSPTHLIKTRGQQVTLRCSPISGHKSVSWYQQVLGQGPQFIFQYYEKEERGRGNFPDRFSARQFPNYSSELNVNALLLGDSALYLCASSPLGGRSNQPQHFGDGTRLSIL.